The 24 T cell receptor beta chains reported below all come from one sample, sequenced in a study of T cell repertoires in cytomegalovirus infection. TCRdb reprocessed the reads via MiXCR and lists one record per CDR3 protein. The table has 170,000 or so distinct CDR3 sequences, about 18% seen once; the top ten hold approximately 26%. Sequencing used CD8+ T cells from PBMCs. These TCRs come from a human donor in good health (CMV status not recorded). Some clones in this sample may be carry-over from other donors' samples.

This chain uses TRBV6-2 or TRBV6-3 with TRBJ2-1; no reliable D call. The CDR3 is made up of 13 amino acids. The germline gives CDR1 MNHEY, CDR2 SVGEGT. V was clipped by 4 bases and J by 2 bases, with 6 bases between them. For the CDR3, the DNA is TGTGCCAGCAGTTCTAGGGCCTACAATGAGCAGTTCTTC. This sequence encodes CASSSRAYNEQFF.

The sample holds a few counts of this clonotype. The chain employs TRBV4-1 and TRBJ2-7; D perhaps matches TRBD1 (5 bases). Germline V gene data show CDR1 as MGHRA and CDR2 as YSYEKL. V gave up 0 bases and J gave up 3 bases, with 6 bases separating them. The CDR3 has 13 residues. This chain's CDR3 is CASSQEGDYEQYF. The CDR3 DNA reads as TGCGCCAGCAGCCAAGAAGGGGACTACGAGCAGTACTTC.

The chain uses TRBV12-3 or TRBV12-4 and TRBJ1-2; the D is unclear. Trimming cost V 3 bases and J 5 bases, with 16 bases left between them. This CDR3 has 15 residues. CDR3 in amino acids: CASSFSAAGGYGYTF. CDR3 nucleotide sequence: TGTGCCAGCAGTTTTTCGGCCGCGGGAGGGTATGGCTACACCTTC.

This chain joins TRBV7-9 and TRBJ2-2; 15 bases map to TRBD2. Germline CDR1 and CDR2: SEHNR and FQNEAQ (reference sequence). The CDR3 length is 18 residues. V trimming: 6 bases; J trimming: 1 base; junction bases outside the gene matches: 6. The CDR3 nucleotides are TGTGCCAGCAGGAAGCGGACTAGCGGGGGGGTGAACACCGGGGAGCTGTTTTTT. This sequence encodes CASRKRTSGGVNTGELFF.

This clonotype showed up just a few times. V is TRBV4-2 and J is TRBJ1-2, with D perhaps TRBD1 (6 bases). Between the trimmed V and J ends, which lost 0 bases and 4 bases, there was a span of 12 bases. Germline V lookup: CDR1 LGHNA, CDR2 YNFKEQ. CDR3 length: 15 residues. CDR3 sequence: CASSQERGGTYGYTF. The CDR3 DNA is TGTGCCAGCAGCCAAGAGAGGGGGGGGACCTATGGCTACACCTTC.

In this sample, this clonotype turned up a few times. The chain is built from TRBV20-1 and TRBJ2-7; tentatively, D is TRBD1 or TRBD2 (5 bases each). The CDR3 length is 13 residues. The germline V gene encodes CDR1 DFQATT and CDR2 SNEGSKA (reference sequence). Trimming cost V 1 base and J 2 bases, with 9 bases left between them. The CDR3 sequence: CSARVRGTYEQYF. DNA for the CDR3: TGCAGTGCTAGAGTGAGGGGAACCTACGAGCAGTACTTC.

This rearrangement joins TRBV7-8 to TRBJ1-5, with D possibly being TRBD1 (6 bases). Trimming cost V 0 bases and J 7 bases, with 13 bases left between them. CDR3 length: 15 residues. Germline CDR1 and CDR2: SGHVS and FQNEAQ. The CDR3 coding sequence is TGTGCCAGCAGCTTAGCTCTATGGGGGGGCCAGCCCCAGCATTTT. Translated: CASSLALWGGQPQHF.

J is TRBJ2-7 and V is TRBV7-9; 9 nucleotides agree with TRBD1. Germline CDR1 and CDR2: SEHNR and FQNEAQ (reference sequence). The CDR3 length is 16 residues. Trimming cost V 5 bases and J 4 bases; bases outside gene matches: 12. The CDR3 coding sequence is TGTGCCAGCAGCCCAATGGGACAGGGAAAGGCGTACGAGCAGTACTTC. It codes for CASSPMGQGKAYEQYF.

This clonotype was counted only a few times. The chain joins TRBV7-2 to TRBJ2-7, with D tentatively TRBD1 (6 bases). Looked up from germline, CDR1 is SGHTA and CDR2 is FQGNSA. The CDR3 is made up of 12 amino acids. Deletions cut 4 bases from V and 5 bases from J, with 9 bases between. CDR3 in DNA: TGTGCCAGCAGCTCGTACAGGGACGAGCAGTACTTC. Encoded protein: CASSSYRDEQYF.

The gene calls are TRBV29-1 and TRBJ2-1; 7 bases line up with TRBD1. V lost 2 bases, J lost 12 bases, and 10 bases stayed unmatched. Germline lookup yields CDR1 SQVTM and CDR2 ANQGSEA. The CDR3 has 13 residues. The CDR3 loop is CSVELQGGAVQFF. The CDR3, as DNA: TGCAGCGTTGAACTTCAAGGGGGCGCGGTGCAGTTCTTC.

This clonotype has at least ten counts. CDR3 sequence: CASSEAQGATEAFF. The CDR3 DNA reads TGTGCCAGCAGCGAAGCGCAGGGGGCCACTGAAGCTTTCTTT. The chain recombines TRBV7-9 with TRBJ1-1; 8 nucleotides match TRBD1. V was clipped by 5 bases and J by 4 bases; unmatched bases: 6. The CDR3 has 14 residues. Looked up from germline, CDR1 is SEHNR and CDR2 is FQNEAQ (reference sequence).

A few counts support this clonotype. The rearrangement uses TRBV7-2 and TRBJ2-3; the match to TRBD1 covers 8 bases. The J segment lost 0 bases and the V segment lost 3 bases, leaving 8 bases of the junction unmatched. The germline V gene has CDR1 SGHTA and CDR2 FQGNSA. The CDR3 has 17 amino acids. The DNA for the CDR3 is TGTGCCAGCAGCTTCAGGGGGCTTGTTACTAGCACAGATACGCAGTATTTT. This codes for CASSFRGLVTSTDTQYF.

The chain has TRBV14 and TRBJ2-3; 8 bases are shared with TRBD2. CDR3 length equals 17 residues. The V gene's germline CDR1 is SGHDN and CDR2 FVKESK. After removal of 0 bases from V and 2 bases from J, the junction contained 7 bases not matched to a gene. Written as DNA, the CDR3 is TGTGCCAGCAGCCAAGATTCGGCGGGGGGCCCCACAGATACGCAGTATTTT. It is translated as CASSQDSAGGPTDTQYF.

V is TRBV7-2 and J is TRBJ2-7; 7 bases agree with TRBD1. Germline V gives CDR1 SGHTA, CDR2 FQGNSA. Trimming at V came to 3 bases and at J to 0 bases, leaving 2 bases not matched to a gene. The CDR3 loop spans 14 amino acids. DNA for the CDR3: TGTGCCAGCAGCTTTGACAGGGCCTCCTACGAGCAGTACTTC. Protein: CASSFDRASYEQYF.

J is TRBJ1-2 and V is TRBV4-2; 8 nucleotides agree with TRBD1. This CDR3 is built from 16 residues. The germline V gene has CDR1 LGHNA and CDR2 YNFKEQ. Trimming cost V 0 bases and J 4 bases; bases outside gene matches: 7. The CDR3 here is CASSQDETGDFYGYTF. The CDR3 DNA follows: TGTGCCAGCAGCCAAGATGAGACAGGGGATTTCTATGGCTACACCTTC.

This clonotype was found a few times. V and J are TRBV6-2 or TRBV6-3 and TRBJ2-1; 8 nucleotides line up with TRBD1. Unmatched junction bases numbered 8, after V lost 6 bases and J lost 1 base. The CDR3 runs 16 residues. Germline CDR1 reads MNHEY; CDR2 reads SVGEGT. The CDR3 loop is CASSYKTGGSYNEQFF. CDR3 bases: TGTGCCAGCAGCTACAAAACAGGGGGTTCCTACAATGAGCAGTTCTTC.

The genes are TRBV6-2 or TRBV6-3 and TRBJ1-5, with D possibly being TRBD1 (5 bases). V was cut by 7 bases and J by 1 base, with 14 bases left in between. The CDR3 has 15 residues. Germline lookup yields CDR1 MNHEY and CDR2 SVGEGT. The CDR3 DNA reads as TGTGCCAGCACCCGGGACCCCGGGAGCAATCAGCCCCAGCATTTT. Residues: CASTRDPGSNQPQHF.

This clonotype was detected only a few times. This chain uses TRBV7-2 with TRBJ1-5; 7 positions match TRBD1. The length of the CDR3 is 15 residues. The germline V gene encodes CDR1 SGHTA and CDR2 FQGNSA. V shed 1 base and J 5 bases; nucleotides not matched to a gene: 5. The CDR3 DNA reads as TGTGCCAGCAGCTTAGTCGACAGGGTGGATCAGCCCCAGCATTTT. This translates into CASSLVDRVDQPQHF. The whole variable domain, remainder taken from reference TRBV7-2 and TRBJ1-5, is GAGVSQSPSNKVTEKGKDVELRCDPISGHTALYWYRQSLGQGLEFLIYFQGNSAPDKSGLPSDRFSAERTGGSVSTLTIQRTQQEDSAVYLCASSLVDRVDQPQHFGDGTRLSIL.

This clonotype was detected a few times. The V and J genes are TRBV7-2 and TRBJ1-2, with a weak D call TRBD1 (5 bases). CDR3 length: 14 residues. Germline CDR1 is SGHTA and CDR2 is FQGNSA. Trimming cost V 3 bases and J 5 bases, with 13 bases left between them. The CDR3 protein is CASSFRDRRYGYTF. CDR3 nucleotide sequence: TGTGCCAGCAGCTTCCGGGACCGGCGGTATGGCTACACCTTC.

At least ten counts were recorded for this clonotype. J is TRBJ2-1 and V is TRBV7-2; maybe TRBD1 (5 bases). With 5 bases removed from V and 8 bases from J, the gap between germline ends came to 13 bases. The CDR3 length is 13 residues. Germline assignment: CDR1 SGHTA and CDR2 FQGNSA. CDR3 protein: CASSDTGMDEQFF. The CDR3 nucleotides read TGTGCCAGCAGCGACACAGGAATGGATGAGCAGTTCTTC.

This clonotype has a handful of counts. Here the CDR3 reads CASSLVGSPLYGYTF. CDR3 sequence (DNA): TGTGCCAGCAGCTTAGTAGGGTCACCCCTCTATGGCTACACCTTC. This chain links TRBV7-9 with TRBJ1-2; the D is unclear. The CDR3 spans 15 residues. Per the germline V gene, CDR1 is SEHNR and CDR2 is FQNEAQ (reference sequence). Deletions cut 1 base from V and 4 bases from J, with 13 bases between.

CDR3 coding DNA: TGTGCCAGCAGCCTACACCACGGAAACACCATATATTTT. This translates into CASSLHHGNTIYF. This rearrangement joins TRBV11-3 to TRBJ1-3; the D is unclear. CDR1 is SGHNT, CDR2 YENEEA, per germline. V gave up 5 bases and J gave up 4 bases, with 9 bases separating them. The CDR3 has 13 amino acids.

This sequence joins TRBV4-2 and TRBJ2-7; D is possibly TRBD2 (6 bases). V lost 0 bases to trimming and J lost 1 base, with 13 bases between them. This CDR3 contains 16 residues. From germline, CDR1 is LGHNA and CDR2 YNFKEQ. Written as DNA, the CDR3 is TGTGCCAGCAGCCAAGATTCGACGGGGGAGTCCTACGAGCAGTACTTC. This sequence encodes CASSQDSTGESYEQYF.

This clonotype was observed many times. The chain employs TRBV7-2 and TRBJ1-1; the match to TRBD1 covers 9 bases. The germline V gene encodes CDR1 SGHTA and CDR2 FQGNSA. V lost 11 bases and J lost 0; bases outside the gene matches: 7. CDR3 length equals 14 residues. Here the CDR3 reads CAGTGGKMNTEAFF. Here the CDR3 DNA reads TGTGCCGGAACAGGGGGCAAGATGAACACTGAAGCTTTCTTT.